The 3 T cell receptor beta chains reported below all come from one sample, sequenced in a study of blood T cell repertoires in COVID-19. Assay used: immunoSEQ multiplex PCR; TCRdb lists only in-frame clones, some missing. This sample has more than 60,000 clones, with around 85% found just once. Material for sequencing was peripheral blood. These receptor sequences come from a human donor in a cohort sampled during active COVID-19.

As for this clone: At the DNA level, this CDR3 is encoded by other sequences in the same sample as well. The gene calls are TRBV29-1 and TRBJ2-5; D possibly corresponds to TRBD1 (5 bases). V was pared by 2 bases and J by 4 bases, with 8 bases between. This CDR3 is built from 12 residues. Germline CDR1 reads SQVTM; CDR2 reads ANQGSEA. CDR3 in amino acids: CSVEQGGETQYF. CDR3 DNA sequence: TGCAGCGTTGAACAGGGTGGAGAGACCCAGTACTTC.

This clone was picked up one time. This chain joins TRBV3-1 (or the pseudogene TRBV3-2) and TRBJ1-1; 7 bases match TRBD1. The CDR3 covers 14 residues. Germline V gene data show CDR1 as LGHDT and CDR2 as YNNKEL (reference sequence). Trimming removed 5 bases from V and 2 bases from J; junction bases left unmatched: 5. The CDR3 nucleotides are TGTGCCAGCAGCATAGGGACAGCAAACACTGAAGCTTTCTTT. Amino acid sequence: CASSIGTANTEAFF.

The chain is built from TRBV4-3 and TRBJ2-2; 10 nucleotides line up with TRBD2. Per the germline V gene, CDR1 is LGHNA and CDR2 is YSLEER. The CDR3 runs to 18 residues. Trimming took 0 bases from V and 3 from J; bases not matched to a gene: 7. As DNA, the CDR3 is TGCGCCAGCAGCCAAGATCGTGGTAGCGGGGGGTACACCGGGGAGCTGTTTTTT. Its protein product is CASSQDRGSGGYTGELFF.